The present T cell receptor beta chain was sequenced within a study of T cell repertoires in cytomegalovirus infection. TCRdb called the reads again in MiXCR, with one record for every CDR3 protein. The sample yields about 140,000 distinct CDR3 sequences, under 8.5% seen once. Trimming took 6 bases from V and 5 from J, leaving 16 bases between them. The length of the CDR3 is 14 residues. CDR1 is SGHTA, CDR2 FQGNSA, per germline. This clonotype was detected many times. The sample taken for sequencing was PBMCs. The chain recombines TRBV7-2 with TRBJ1-2, with D possibly matching TRBD1 (6 bases). This clonotype was obtained from a human donor in good health (CMV status not recorded). Some clones in this sample may be carry-over from other donors' samples. This CDR3 reads CASRTAGVTYGYTF. CDR3 bases: TGTGCCAGCAGGACCGCAGGGGTGACTTATGGCTACACCTTC.